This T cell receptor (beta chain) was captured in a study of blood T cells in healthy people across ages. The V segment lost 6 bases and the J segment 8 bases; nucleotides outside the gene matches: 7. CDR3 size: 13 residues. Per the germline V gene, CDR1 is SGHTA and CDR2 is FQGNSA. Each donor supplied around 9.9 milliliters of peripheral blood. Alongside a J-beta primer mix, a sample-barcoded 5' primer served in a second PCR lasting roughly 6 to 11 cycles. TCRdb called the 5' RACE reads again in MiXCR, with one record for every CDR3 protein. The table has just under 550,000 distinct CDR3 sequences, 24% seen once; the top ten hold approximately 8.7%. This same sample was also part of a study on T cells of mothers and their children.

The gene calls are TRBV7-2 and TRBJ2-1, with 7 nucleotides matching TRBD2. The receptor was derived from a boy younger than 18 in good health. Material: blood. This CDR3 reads CASSLSSGDEQFF. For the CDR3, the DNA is TGTGCCAGCAGTCTCTCAAGCGGGGATGAGCAGTTCTTC.